This paragraph reports one TCR beta chain. MiXCR re-clonotyped the PCR reads for TCRdb. Here the sample spans tens of thousands of clones, just over 35% being singletons. The ends were cut back, 5 bases at V and 3 bases at J, with 19 bases in the middle. Germline V CDR1 and CDR2: SGHVS, FQNEAQ. The CDR3 covers 16 residues. None of the patients had undergone any treatment ahead of thyroid surgery. This sample was taken from a study of metastatic and nonmetastatic thyroid tumors. Study-wide background: Malignant thyroid and benign thyroid patients provided blood and tumor or nodule tissue whose repertoires were compared.

The sequence was obtained from a female donor with papillary thyroid cancer or a benign thyroid nodule (not recorded which). Some clones in this sample may be carry-over from other donors' samples. The specimen sequenced was tumor tissue. V and J are TRBV7-8 and TRBJ1-2; a weak D match, TRBD1 (5 bases). CDR3 residues: CASSTTRQGRDYGYTF. DNA of the CDR3: TGTGCCAGCAGCACTACGCGCCAAGGCAGGGACTATGGCTACACCTTC.